The present T cell receptor beta chain was sequenced within a study of vaccination and CD4 T cells after COVID-19. Study at large: Participants were given two doses of BNT162b2 or mRNA-1273 vaccine.

MiXCR, applied by TCRdb to the PCR reads, yields one record per CDR3 protein. The table includes about 20,000 distinct CDR3 sequences, about 59% detected once. V was clipped by 1 base and J by 2 bases; unmatched bases: 2. CDR3 length equals 15 residues. Per the germline V gene, CDR1 is SGHVS and CDR2 is FQNEAQ. The receptor comes from a human donor who had recovered from COVID-19. The sample consisted of CD4+ T cells from blood, taken before SARS-CoV-2 vaccination. This chain joins TRBV7-8 and TRBJ2-3, with 8 bases matching TRBD1. The CDR3 DNA follows: TGTGCCAGCAGCTTAGGGACAGGGATCACAGATACGCAGTATTTT. Protein sequence: CASSLGTGITDTQYF.